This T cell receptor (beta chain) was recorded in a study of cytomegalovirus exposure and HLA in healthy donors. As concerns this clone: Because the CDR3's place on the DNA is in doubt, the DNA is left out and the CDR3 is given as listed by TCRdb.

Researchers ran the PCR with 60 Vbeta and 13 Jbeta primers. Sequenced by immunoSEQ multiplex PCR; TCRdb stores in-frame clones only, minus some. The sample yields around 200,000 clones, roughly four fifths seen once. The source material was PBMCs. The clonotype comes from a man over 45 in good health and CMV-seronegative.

The CDR3 here is CASSSSTGGNTIYF. V and J are TRBV28 and TRBJ1-3; TRBD1 is taken as the D call from the table, unchecked against the DNA. CDR1 MDHEN and CDR2 SYDVKM come from the germline V gene. From its first to its last residue, the CDR3 has 14 amino acids.